The clone carrying this T cell receptor beta chain was found a few times. Its antigen is undetermined. Primers included in the PCR were 60 Vbeta and 13 Jbeta primers. The method was immunoSEQ multiplex PCR; TCRdb's version includes in-frame clones alone and lacks a portion of them. The sample has roughly 130,000 clones, 66% seen once. This sample was included in a study of cytomegalovirus exposure and HLA in healthy donors. When sampled, the donors appeared nominally healthy, though they likely had unrecorded immune exposures. Study-level results: The HLA-A and HLA-B alleles of most subjects were reportedly predicted accurately from TCR beta sequences. A later analysis showed that HLA-associated TCR beta chains had undergone more clonal expansion than equally common others.

Germline loops: CDR1 MNHNS, CDR2 SASEGT. This CDR3 is built from 18 residues. Trimming took 4 bases from V and 2 from J; bases not matched to a gene: 14. The chain employs TRBV6-1 and TRBJ2-7; 10 bases fit TRBD2. The sequence was obtained from a man aged 18 to 30 in good health and CMV-seronegative. Specimen: PBMCs. The CDR3 region has the DNA TGTGCCAGCAGTGCACTAAGCGGGAGGGCCGTTCGCACCTACGAGCAGTACTTC. Its translation: CASSALSGRAVRTYEQYF.